This entry lists 24 T cell receptor beta chains sequenced from one sample in a study of beta chain features in type 1 diabetes. The entirety of the isolated RNA underwent reverse transcription, so expressed TCRB transcripts were sequenced. Sequencing used immunoSEQ multiplex PCR; TCRdb keeps in-frame clones, though not all of them. The table includes 350,000 to 400,000 clones, about 16% detected once. The sample taken for sequencing was naive CD4+ T cells from blood. These receptors came from a woman aged 18-29 years in good health.

The chain links TRBV29-1 to TRBJ1-2, with 8 bases aligning to TRBD1. Germline trimming cut 6 bases from V and 7 bases from J; bases unmatched to any gene: 13. The CDR3 is 14 residues long. CDR1 is SQVTM and CDR2 is ANQGSEA in the germline V gene. The CDR3 coding sequence is TGCAGCGTCGTAACCGGGACAGGAGGTGCTGGCTACACCTTC. Its protein product is CSVVTGTGGAGYTF.

This clone turned up a few times. The chain has TRBV30 and TRBJ2-7; D is perhaps TRBD1 (7 bases). V lost 2 bases to trimming and J lost 2 bases, with 10 bases between them. The germline CDR1 and CDR2 sequences are GTSNPN and SVGIG (reference sequence). There are 13 residues in the CDR3. The CDR3 coding sequence is TGTGCCTGGAGTTCCAGGGGGGCCTACGAGCAGTACTTC. Its translation is CAWSSRGAYEQYF.

V and J are TRBV6-4 and TRBJ2-3; D not certain. The CDR3 spans 13 residues. Germline lookup yields CDR1 MRHNA and CDR2 SNTAGT. V lost 5 bases and J 0 bases, leaving 6 bases between the germline ends. In DNA form, the CDR3 reads TGTGCCAGCAGTATGACTAGCACAGATACGCAGTATTTT. Translated, it gives CASSMTSTDTQYF.

This clone has more than one count but fewer than ten. This chain uses TRBV19 with TRBJ2-1, with 10 nucleotides matching TRBD1. Germline V lookup: CDR1 LNHDA, CDR2 SQIVND (reference sequence). The V and J ends lost 5 bases and 7 bases, in that order; junction bases with no gene match: 2. The CDR3 loop spans 13 amino acids. The CDR3 DNA is TGTGCCAGTAGTGCGGACAGGGGGAATGAGCAGTTCTTC. This sequence encodes CASSADRGNEQFF.

The chain recombines TRBV6-1 with TRBJ1-5; TRBD1 agrees at 9 bases. This CDR3 has 13 residues. Germline values: CDR1 MNHNS, CDR2 SASEGT. V shed 7 bases, J shed 5 bases, and the junction held 3 bases outside the gene matches. As DNA, the CDR3 is TGTGCCAGCACCGGGACAGGGCATCAGCCCCAGCATTTT. Translated: CASTGTGHQPQHF.

This clone was found a few times. The chain employs TRBV30 and TRBJ2-3, with TRBD2 matching over 12 bases. The V segment lost 2 bases and the J segment 4 bases; nucleotides outside the gene matches: 4. The germline gives CDR1 GTSNPN, CDR2 SVGIG (reference sequence). The CDR3 length is 15 residues. The CDR3 DNA reads as TGTGCCTGGAGTCGACTAGCGGGAGTCCCAGATACGCAGTATTTT. It specifies CAWSRLAGVPDTQYF.

The chain uses TRBV28 and TRBJ2-1; D gene unclear. In germline, CDR1 is MDHEN, CDR2 SYDVKM. The CDR3 length is 14 residues. V was clipped by 4 bases and J by 2 bases, with 9 bases between them. DNA of the CDR3: TGTGCCAGCAGTTCGTACAAAACCTACAATGAGCAGTTCTTC. Amino acid sequence: CASSSYKTYNEQFF. The full variable domain, completed using reference TRBV28 and TRBJ2-1, is DVKVTQSSRYLVKRTGEKVFLECVQDMDHENMFWYRQDPGLGLRLIYFSYDVKMKEKGDIPEGYSVSREKKERFSLILESASTNQTSMYLCASSSYKTYNEQFFGPGTRLTVL.

The chain combines TRBV2 with TRBJ2-5; 9 bases are a match to TRBD1. Trimming took 5 bases from V and 5 from J; bases not matched to a gene: 6. The germline V gene has CDR1 SNHLY and CDR2 FYNNEI. The CDR3 is 14 residues long. The CDR3 protein is CASSPGQGGETQYF. Here the CDR3 DNA reads TGTGCCAGCAGTCCGGGACAGGGAGGGGAGACCCAGTACTTC.

The CDR3 DNA follows: TGTGCCAGCAGCGTAGCTGCTAGCGGGGCCCCTTACGAGCAGTACTTC. It translates to CASSVAASGAPYEQYF. The chain links TRBV9 to TRBJ2-7; the match to TRBD2 covers 9 bases. Germline CDR1 is SGDLS and CDR2 is YYNGEE. There are 16 residues in the CDR3. Germline trimming cut 0 bases from V and 4 bases from J; bases unmatched to any gene: 8.

The rearrangement uses TRBV9 and TRBJ2-7; TRBD1 matches 7 bases. The CDR3 runs to 13 residues. The ends lost 3 bases at V and 3 bases at J; junction bases unmatched: 3. The V gene's germline CDR1 is SGDLS and CDR2 YYNGEE. The CDR3 is CASSGTGFYEQYF. CDR3 sequence (DNA): TGTGCCAGCAGCGGGACAGGTTTCTACGAGCAGTACTTC.

This clone was seen more than once but under ten times. The chain has TRBV18 and TRBJ2-1; maybe TRBD1 (7 bases). CDR3 size: 15 residues. V was pared by 2 bases and J by 7 bases, with 15 bases between. Germline CDR1 reads KGHSH; CDR2 reads LQKENI. The CDR3 loop reads CASSPGAGGRNEQFF. The CDR3 region has the DNA TGTGCCAGCTCACCAGGAGCAGGGGGGCGGAATGAGCAGTTCTTC.

V is TRBV30 and J is TRBJ2-5; possible D gene TRBD1, 5 bases. The V gene's germline CDR1 is GTSNPN and CDR2 SVGIG (reference sequence). The V gene lost 3 bases and the J gene lost 5 bases, with 10 bases spanning the gap. The CDR3 loop spans 12 amino acids. Here the CDR3 reads CAWSWGAETQYF. In DNA, the CDR3 is TGTGCCTGGAGCTGGGGCGCTGAGACCCAGTACTTC.

In its sample, this clone was seen a few times. This rearrangement joins TRBV19 to TRBJ1-1; D is uncertain. The V and J ends lost 8 bases and 7 bases respectively, with 11 bases between them. Germline assignment: CDR1 LNHDA and CDR2 SQIVND (reference sequence). The CDR3 has 11 amino acids. The CDR3 loop is CASSRFVEAFF. CDR3 nucleotide sequence: TGTGCCAGTTCGAGGTTTGTTGAAGCTTTCTTT.

The chain carries TRBV4-3 and TRBJ2-7, with 13 bases fitting TRBD2. CDR1 and CDR2 from the germline V gene are LGHNA and YSLEER. With V trimmed by 4 bases and J by 1 base, 7 bases remained unmatched. The CDR3 is 17 amino acids. CDR3 region: CASSRGTSGDRSYEQYF. The CDR3 coding sequence is TGCGCCAGCAGCCGAGGGACTAGCGGGGATAGATCCTACGAGCAGTACTTC.

This clone has just a few counts. The chain is built from TRBV4-2 and TRBJ1-1; D is undetermined. Trimming took 0 bases from V and 0 from J, leaving 11 bases between them. This CDR3 has 16 residues. CDR1 LGHNA and CDR2 YNFKEQ come from the germline V gene. CDR3: CASSQEVRSMNTEAFF. In DNA, the CDR3 is TGTGCCAGCAGCCAAGAGGTACGCAGTATGAACACTGAAGCTTTCTTT.

In this sample, this clone turned up a few times. This chain connects TRBV7-2 to TRBJ2-5, with 9 bases matching TRBD1. After removal of 7 bases from V and 5 bases from J, the junction contained 14 bases not matched to a gene. CDR3 length: 16 amino acids. The germline V gene encodes CDR1 SGHTA and CDR2 FQGNSA. In DNA form, the CDR3 reads TGTGCCAGCACCCTTTTCGGGGACAGGGTCCGCGAGACCCAGTACTTC. Its translation is CASTLFGDRVRETQYF.

In this sample, this clone turned up a few times. This rearrangement joins TRBV7-9 to TRBJ1-1, with D uncertain. V lost 3 bases, J lost 1 base, and 6 bases lay in between. CDR3 length equals 13 residues. Germline CDR1 reads SEHNR; CDR2 reads FQNEAQ (reference sequence). DNA for the CDR3: TGTGCCAGCAGCTTCCGAGGGAACACTGAAGCTTTCTTT. It encodes CASSFRGNTEAFF.

The chain links TRBV5-1 to TRBJ2-3; 7 bases are shared with TRBD2. CDR1 is SGHRS, CDR2 YFSETQ, per germline. V shed 0 bases and J 1 base; nucleotides not matched to a gene: 5. The CDR3 runs to 16 residues. CDR3 in amino acids: CASSLEYSGGTDTQYF. The CDR3 DNA reads TGCGCCAGCAGCTTGGAGTACAGCGGGGGCACAGATACGCAGTATTTT.

This clone was counted a few times. J is TRBJ2-7 and V is TRBV5-6; 9 positions match TRBD1. Germline V gene data show CDR1 as SGHDT and CDR2 as YYEEEE. The length of the CDR3 is 15 residues. V was pared by 0 bases and J by 4 bases, with 5 bases of the junction left unmatched. DNA for the CDR3: TGTGCCAGCAGCTTGGCCGGGACAGGGATTTACGAGCAGTACTTC. It specifies CASSLAGTGIYEQYF.

This clone was counted only a few times. V and J are TRBV4-1 and TRBJ2-2, with 11 bases matching TRBD2. Germline values: CDR1 MGHRA, CDR2 YSYEKL. Trimming cost V 2 bases and J 4 bases; bases outside gene matches: 9. This CDR3 spans 18 amino acids. CDR3 coding DNA: TGCGCCAGCAGCCAATCGTCACTAGCGGGAGCGACCACCGGGGAGCTGTTTTTT. It codes for CASSQSSLAGATTGELFF.

This clone turned up a few times. The rearrangement links TRBV6-5 to TRBJ2-1, with a weak D call TRBD1 (6 bases). Per germline, CDR1 MNHEY and CDR2 SVGAGI. The CDR3 is 13 residues long. V was clipped by 8 bases and J by 7 bases, with 15 bases between them. CDR3 sequence reads: CASGDRLGNEQFF. The CDR3 DNA sequence: TGTGCCAGCGGTGACAGGCTAGGGAATGAGCAGTTCTTC.

The chain couples TRBV9 to TRBJ2-5; D is possibly TRBD2 (6 bases). Trimming removed 0 bases at V and 5 bases at J, with 11 bases between. Germline V lookup: CDR1 SGDLS, CDR2 YYNGEE. This CDR3 is 14 amino acids long. CDR3 DNA: TGTGCCAGCAGCGTAGGATCGGGAGCCGAGACCCAGTACTTC. Translated: CASSVGSGAETQYF.

The chain joins TRBV23-1 to TRBJ2-1; TRBD2 aligns across 11 bases. TRBV23-1 is sorted into the ORF group, with uncertain function. V trimming: 2 bases; J trimming: 2 bases; junction bases outside the gene matches: 14. The CDR3 is 20 amino acids. The CDR3 coding sequence is TGCGCCAGCAGTCAACGAACCTCACTAGCGGGAGATGGGGCCTACAATGAGCAGTTCTTC. As protein: CASSQRTSLAGDGAYNEQFF.

This clone was seen a few times. The chain links TRBV30 to TRBJ2-6, with 11 bases aligning to TRBD2. The CDR3 runs to 17 residues. Losses at the gene ends were 8 bases for V and 1 base for J; bases not matched to a gene: 10. CDR1 GTSNPN and CDR2 SVGIG come from the germline V gene (reference sequence). Written as DNA, the CDR3 is TGTGCCCGGGCGTACGGGACTAGCGGATCTGGGGCCAACGTCCTGACTTTC. Encoded protein: CARAYGTSGSGANVLTF.